Following are 21 T cell receptor beta chains from one sample sequenced in a study of blood T cells in healthy people across ages. A second roughly 7 to 12 cycle PCR used barcoded and J-beta primers. TCRdb called the 5' RACE reads again in MiXCR, with one record for every CDR3 protein. Among around 1,500,000 distinct CDR3 sequences, approximately 40% were seen once, and the ten largest hold 7.9%. The sample was blood. The receptors here all came from a woman under 30 in good health.

This clonotype is a singleton in its sample. This chain uses TRBV5-1 with TRBJ2-7, with a possible D match to TRBD1 (6 bases). Trimming removed 5 bases at V and 7 bases at J, with 19 bases between. This CDR3 comprises 14 residues. From germline, CDR1 is SGHRS and CDR2 YFSETQ. This chain's CDR3 is CASRLGQQSGEQYF. As DNA, the CDR3 is TGCGCCAGCAGACTTGGACAGCAGTCAGGGGAGCAGTACTTC. The whole variable domain, filled in from reference TRBV5-1 and TRBJ2-7, reads KAGVTQTPRYLIKTRGQQVTLSCSPISGHRSVSWYQQTPGQGLQFLFEYFSETQRNKGNFPGRFSGRQFSNSRSEMNVSTLELGDSALYLCASRLGQQSGEQYFGPGTRLTVT.

This clonotype has more than one count but fewer than ten. The V call is TRBV9, the J call TRBJ2-5; the match to TRBD2 covers 8 bases. The CDR3 extends over 15 amino acids. Germline V gene sequence: CDR1 SGDLS, CDR2 YYNGEE. Trimming removed 0 bases from V and 1 base from J; junction bases left unmatched: 2. In DNA, the CDR3 is TGTGCCAGCAGCGTAGCGGGGGGGACCCAAGAGACCCAGTACTTC. This sequence encodes CASSVAGGTQETQYF.

Only a few counts were recorded for this clonotype. V usage is TRBV20-1 and J usage is TRBJ1-2; 10 positions agree with TRBD1. Germline V gene lookup returns CDR1 DFQATT and CDR2 SNEGSKA (reference sequence). Losses at the gene ends were 7 bases for V and 4 bases for J; bases not matched to a gene: 12. The CDR3 has 15 residues. The CDR3 coding sequence is TGCAGTGTTCTGATACCGGGACAGGGGTTCTATGGCTACACCTTC. The encoded protein is CSVLIPGQGFYGYTF.

For this clonotype: Possible read error: a much larger clone is one base away. The J gene is TRBJ2-3, the V gene TRBV25-1; TRBD2 matches at 7 bases. The CDR3 sequence is 13 residues long. The trim removed 6 bases at V and 2 bases at J, leaving 2 bases unmatched. The germline CDR1 and CDR2 sequences are MGHDK and SYGVNS. This CDR3 reads CASRGTNTDTQYF. The CDR3 DNA reads TGTGCCAGCAGAGGGACTAACACAGATACGCAGTATTTT.

The V call is TRBV28, the J call TRBJ2-1, with D perhaps matching TRBD2 (6 bases). Germline values: CDR1 MDHEN, CDR2 SYDVKM. V was shortened by 7 bases and J by 7 bases, with 20 bases between the two germline ends. The CDR3 extends over 15 amino acids. CDR3 sequence: CASNPPGLPVNEQFF. In nucleotides, the CDR3 is TGTGCCAGCAATCCCCCGGGACTGCCCGTTAATGAGCAGTTCTTC. Together with reference TRBV28 and TRBJ2-1, the CDR3 gives the full variable domain: DVKVTQSSRYLVKRTGEKVFLECVQDMDHENMFWYRQDPGLGLRLIYFSYDVKMKEKGDIPEGYSVSREKKERFSLILESASTNQTSMYLCASNPPGLPVNEQFFGPGTRLTVL.

The CDR3 reads CASSKWGTTGNEQFF. In DNA form, the CDR3 reads TGTGCCAGCAGTAAATGGGGGACTACGGGTAATGAGCAGTTCTTC. V is TRBV12-3 or TRBV12-4 and J is TRBJ2-1; TRBD2 agrees at 7 bases. This CDR3 has 15 residues. J lost 7 bases, V lost 5 bases, and 11 bases had no gene match.

There are a few counts of this clonotype. This chain connects TRBV29-1 to TRBJ1-1; D perhaps matches TRBD1 (5 bases). Germline CDR1 is SQVTM and CDR2 is ANQGSEA. Trimming took 3 bases from V and 5 from J, leaving 19 bases between them. The CDR3 runs 15 residues. For the CDR3, the DNA is TGCAGCGTTGATAAGCAGGGTACGGGCAGGACTGAAGCTTTCTTT. It translates to CSVDKQGTGRTEAFF.

V usage is TRBV20-1 and J usage is TRBJ1-4; D perhaps matches TRBD1 (6 bases). Germline lookup yields CDR1 DFQATT and CDR2 SNEGSKA (reference sequence). V lost 1 base to trimming and J lost 4 bases, with 16 bases between them. This CDR3 has 16 residues. The CDR3 DNA follows: TGCAGTGCTAGAGTGGGGGCCAGAGGCGGTAATGAAAAACTGTTTTTT. This sequence encodes CSARVGARGGNEKLFF.

The chain couples TRBV21-1 to TRBJ2-1; the table's D call, TRBD1, was not checked against the DNA. TRBV21-1 is classified as a pseudogene. The CDR3 has 16 amino acids. The DNA of the CDR3 is TGTGCCAGCAGCAAAGCGGGCGGTAGGACAGGGTTACCGCAGTTCTTC. Residues: CASSKAGGRTGLPQFF.

In this sample, this clonotype turned up many times. The gene calls are TRBV28 and TRBJ2-3; D is undetermined. This CDR3 comprises 13 residues. Between the trimmed V and J ends, which lost 6 bases and 6 bases, there was a span of 13 bases. Germline V gene data show CDR1 as MDHEN and CDR2 as SYDVKM. The CDR3: CASRTEWSDTQYF. The DNA for the CDR3 is TGTGCCAGCAGGACGGAGTGGTCCGATACGCAGTATTTT.

This clonotype was counted a few times. This chain joins TRBV5-6 and TRBJ2-3; 8 nucleotides agree with TRBD2. The CDR3 sequence is 15 residues long. Germline assignment: CDR1 SGHDT and CDR2 YYEEEE. Unmatched junction bases numbered 12, after V lost 5 bases and J lost 7 bases. The CDR3 DNA follows: TGTGCCAGCAGGGAAAGCGGTAGCGGGGTAAATACGCAGTATTTT. It yields the protein CASRESGSGVNTQYF. The full variable domain, with the rest looked up from reference TRBV5-6 and TRBJ2-3, is DAGVTQSPTHLIKTRGQQVTLRCSPKSGHDTVSWYQQALGQGPQFIFQYYEEEERQRGNFPDRFSGHQFPNYSSELNVNALLLGDSALYLCASRESGSGVNTQYFGPGTRLTVL.

The chain links TRBV11-1 to TRBJ1-1; unclear D gene. Trimming took off 5 bases at V and 4 bases at J, with 14 bases between the two ends. The CDR3 is made up of 14 amino acids. CDR1 SGHAT and CDR2 FQDESV come from the germline V gene (reference sequence). CDR3 bases: TGTGCCAGCAGCCCGGACGTAAGTGGCACTGAAGCTTTCTTT. Translation gives CASSPDVSGTEAFF.

V is TRBV20-1 and J is TRBJ2-7; 8 bases align to TRBD1. V dropped 4 bases and J dropped 0; count of bases not matched to a gene: 26. The CDR3 has 21 amino acids. Germline CDR1 is DFQATT and CDR2 is SNEGSKA (reference sequence). CDR3 coding DNA: TGCAGTGCTACCTACCCGCAACAGGGGGAGGAAAGAATGATCGACTCCTACGAGCAGTACTTC. Encoded protein: CSATYPQQGEERMIDSYEQYF.

This clonotype was counted between two and nine times. V is TRBV2 and J is TRBJ1-2; a weak D match, TRBD1 (5 bases). The CDR3 consists of 13 residues. Trimming took 5 bases from V and 4 from J, leaving 11 bases between them. Germline V gene sequence: CDR1 SNHLY, CDR2 FYNNEI. This CDR3 is CASSPEGLYGYTF. CDR3 coding DNA: TGTGCCAGCAGTCCCGAGGGGCTCTATGGCTACACCTTC.

This clonotype turned up a few times. The rearrangement uses TRBV7-9 and TRBJ1-2; no reliable D call. This CDR3 spans 11 amino acids. The germline V gene encodes CDR1 SEHNR and CDR2 FQNEAQ (reference sequence). V was pared by 5 bases and J by 8 bases, with 9 bases between. For the CDR3, the DNA is TGTGCCAGCAGCCGAATGGAGGGCTACACCTTC. Translating gives CASSRMEGYTF.

This rearrangement joins TRBV29-1 to TRBJ2-1, with 9 bases that match TRBD1. The CDR3 sequence is 14 residues long. Germline V lookup: CDR1 SQVTM, CDR2 ANQGSEA. Losses at the gene ends were 7 bases for V and 9 bases for J; bases not matched to a gene: 13. CDR3 loop: CSADGGQGSTEQFF. The CDR3 bases are TGCAGCGCTGATGGGGGACAGGGTTCTACTGAGCAGTTCTTC.

The rearrangement joins TRBV28 to TRBJ2-1; 9 bases agree with TRBD1. The germline CDR1 and CDR2 sequences are MDHEN and SYDVKM. V shed 5 bases, J shed 4 bases, and the junction held 9 bases outside the gene matches. The length of the CDR3 is 16 residues. Here the CDR3 reads CASSNQGTGSYNEQFF. The CDR3 nucleotides read TGTGCCAGCAGTAACCAGGGGACAGGGAGTTACAATGAGCAGTTCTTC.

The V call is TRBV5-1, the J call TRBJ2-3, with 7 bases lining up with TRBD2. Germline V lookup: CDR1 SGHRS, CDR2 YFSETQ. The CDR3 sequence is 16 residues long. The V and J ends lost 0 bases and 0 bases, in that order; junction bases with no gene match: 4. In nucleotides, the CDR3 is TGCGCCAGCAGCTTGGGGCGGGGGACTAGCACAGATACGCAGTATTTT. The encoded protein is CASSLGRGTSTDTQYF.

Concerning this clonotype: At one boundary the junction diverges from the germline segment, which might be a read error. The chain combines TRBV28 with TRBJ2-7, with D possibly matching TRBD1 (6 bases). Germline assignment: CDR1 MDHEN and CDR2 SYDVKM. This CDR3 comprises 13 residues. This CDR3 reads CASRLDSSHEQYF. For the CDR3, the DNA is TGTGCCAGCAGGTTGGACAGCTCCCACGAGCAGTACTTC.

This clonotype has just a few counts. The genes are TRBV20-1 and TRBJ2-7; 9 nucleotides line up with TRBD1. V shed 6 bases and J 3 bases; nucleotides not matched to a gene: 9. Germline CDR1 DFQATT, CDR2 SNEGSKA (reference sequence). The CDR3 extends over 14 amino acids. The CDR3 reads CSAPGQGIDYEQYF. The DNA of the CDR3 is TGCAGTGCCCCCGGACAGGGGATAGACTACGAGCAGTACTTC.

This clonotype was detected a few times. The V call is TRBV5-1, the J call TRBJ2-3, with D uncertain. Between the trimmed V and J ends, which lost 4 bases and 2 bases, there was a span of 20 bases. In germline, CDR1 is SGHRS, CDR2 YFSETQ. The CDR3 has 17 residues. Here the CDR3 DNA reads TGCGCCAGCAGCCCAGAGACGGGCCCAATCGTCACAGATACGCAGTATTTT. It encodes CASSPETGPIVTDTQYF.